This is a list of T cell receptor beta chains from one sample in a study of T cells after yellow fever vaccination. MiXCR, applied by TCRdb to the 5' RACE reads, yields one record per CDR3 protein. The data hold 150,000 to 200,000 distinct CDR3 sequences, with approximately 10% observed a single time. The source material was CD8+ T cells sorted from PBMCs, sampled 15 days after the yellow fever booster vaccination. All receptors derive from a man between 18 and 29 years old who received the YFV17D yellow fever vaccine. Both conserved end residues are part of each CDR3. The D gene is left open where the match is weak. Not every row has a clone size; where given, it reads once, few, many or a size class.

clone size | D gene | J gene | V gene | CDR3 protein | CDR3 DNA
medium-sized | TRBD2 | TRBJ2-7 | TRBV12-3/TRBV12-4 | CASSTGTSFYEQYF | TGTGCCAGCAGTACCGGGACTAGCTTTTACGAGCAGTACTTC
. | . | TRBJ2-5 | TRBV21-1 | CASEICLETQYF | TGTGCCAGCGAAATCTGTCTGGAGACCCAGTACTTC
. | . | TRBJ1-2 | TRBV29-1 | CSVPPRSTF | TGCAGCGTCCCCCCTAGGTCCACCTTC
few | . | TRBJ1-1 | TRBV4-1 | CASSQEPLNTEAFF | TGCGCCAGCAGCCAAGAGCCCCTGAACACTGAAGCTTTCTTT
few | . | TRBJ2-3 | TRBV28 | CASSLSSAEGDTQYF | TGTGCCAGCAGTTTGTCCAGCGCGGAGGGGGATACGCAGTATTTT
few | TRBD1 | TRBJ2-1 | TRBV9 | CASSVVTGENEQFF | TGTGCCAGCAGCGTAGTTACAGGGGAGAATGAGCAGTTCTTC
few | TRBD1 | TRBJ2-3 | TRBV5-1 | CASSARQGPYTDTQYF | TGCGCCAGCAGCGCCCGACAGGGACCTTACACAGATACGCAGTATTTT
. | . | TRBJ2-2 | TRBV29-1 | CSASGSGELFFF | .
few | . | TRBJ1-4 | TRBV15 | CATSGNRESYEKLFF | TGTGCCACCAGCGGGAACAGGGAGAGTTATGAAAAACTGTTTTTT
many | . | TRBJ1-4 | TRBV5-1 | CASSLGYEKLFF | TGCGCCAGCAGCTTGGGCTATGAAAAACTGTTTTTT
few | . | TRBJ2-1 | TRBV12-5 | CASGLPGYQQFF | TGTGCTAGTGGGCTCCCAGGGTATCAGCAGTTCTTC
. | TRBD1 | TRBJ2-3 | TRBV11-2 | CASSLSGRTGDVTDTQYF | TGTGCCAGCAGCTTATCTGGCCGGACAGGGGACGTCACAGATACGCAGTATTTT
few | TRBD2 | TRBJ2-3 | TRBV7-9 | CASSRTGTSGDTQYF | TGTGCCAGCAGCCGAACCGGGACTAGTGGAGATACGCAGTATTTT
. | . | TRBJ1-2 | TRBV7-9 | CASSLERVRSGYTF | TGTGCCAGCAGCTTAGAAAGGGTTCGGAGTGGCTACACCTTC
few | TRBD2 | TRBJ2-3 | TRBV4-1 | CASSQDLGLAGAPDTQYF | TGCGCCAGCAGCCAAGATCTAGGACTAGCGGGGGCCCCCGATACGCAGTATTTT
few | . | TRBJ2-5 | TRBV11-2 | CASSLYRGRSEETQYF | TGTGCCAGCAGCCTCTATCGTGGGCGTTCGGAAGAGACCCAGTACTTC
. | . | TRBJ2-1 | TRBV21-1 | CASSKVFSRDYNEQFF | TGTGCGAGCAGCAAAGTTTTTTCGCGGGACTACAATGAGCAGTTCTTC
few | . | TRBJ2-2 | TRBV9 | CASSVGAPGELFF | TGTGCCAGCAGCGTAGGAGCCCCCGGGGAGCTGTTTTTT
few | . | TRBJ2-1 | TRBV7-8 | CASSRATFSGSYNEQFF | TGTGCCAGCAGCCGGGCGACTTTTTCTGGGTCCTACAATGAGCAGTTCTTC
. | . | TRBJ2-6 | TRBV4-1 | CASSQARAGANVLTF | TGCGCCAGCAGCCAAGCCAGGGCTGGGGCCAACGTCCTGACTTTC
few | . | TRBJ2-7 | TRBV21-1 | CARVTLDRGLSYEQYF | TGTGCCAGGGTTACCTTAGACAGGGGGCTATCCTACGAGCAGTACTTC
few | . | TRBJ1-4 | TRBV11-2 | CASSEQGGINEKLFF | TGTGCCAGCAGCGAACAAGGGGGGATTAATGAAAAACTGTTTTTT
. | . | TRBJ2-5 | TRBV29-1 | CSVEGDKTQYF | TGCAGCGTTGAAGGGGATAAGACCCAGTACTTC
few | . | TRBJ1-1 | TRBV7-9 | CASSRGEVEAFF | TGTGCCAGCAGCAGAGGGGAGGTTGAAGCTTTCTTT
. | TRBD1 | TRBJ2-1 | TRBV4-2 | CASSQATGGGEQFF | TGTGCCAGCAGCCAAGCAACAGGGGGCGGTGAGCAGTTCTTC
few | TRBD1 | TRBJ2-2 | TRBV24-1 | CATSDQGQGEIGELFF | TGTGCCACCAGTGACCAGGGACAGGGAGAAATCGGGGAGCTGTTTTTT
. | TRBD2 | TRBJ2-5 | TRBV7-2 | CASSAGWGLSSQETQYF | TGTGCCAGCAGCGCGGGGTGGGGACTATCATCTCAAGAGACCCAGTACTTC